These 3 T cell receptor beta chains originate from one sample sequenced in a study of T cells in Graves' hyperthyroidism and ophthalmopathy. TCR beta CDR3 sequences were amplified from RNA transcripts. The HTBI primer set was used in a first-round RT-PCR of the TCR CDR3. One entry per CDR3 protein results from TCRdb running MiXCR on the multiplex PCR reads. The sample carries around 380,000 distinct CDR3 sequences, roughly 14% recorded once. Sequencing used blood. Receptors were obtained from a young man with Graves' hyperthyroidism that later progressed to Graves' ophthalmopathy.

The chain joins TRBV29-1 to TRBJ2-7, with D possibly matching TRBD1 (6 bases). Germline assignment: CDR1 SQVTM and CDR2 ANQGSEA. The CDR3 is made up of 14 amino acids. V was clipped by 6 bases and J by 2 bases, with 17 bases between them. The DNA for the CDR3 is TGCAGCGTAACCAAGCACAGGGCCCCCTACGAGCAGTACTTC. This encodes CSVTKHRAPYEQYF.

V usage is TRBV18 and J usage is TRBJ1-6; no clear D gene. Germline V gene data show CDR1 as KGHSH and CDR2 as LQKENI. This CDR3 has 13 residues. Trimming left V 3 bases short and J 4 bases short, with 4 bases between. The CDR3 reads CASSPTYNSPLHF. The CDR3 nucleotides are TGTGCCAGCTCACCTACGTATAATTCACCCCTCCACTTT.

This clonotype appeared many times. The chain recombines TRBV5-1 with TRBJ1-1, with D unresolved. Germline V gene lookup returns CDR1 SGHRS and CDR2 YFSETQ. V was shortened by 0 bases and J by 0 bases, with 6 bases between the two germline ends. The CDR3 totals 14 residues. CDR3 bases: TGCGCCAGCAGCTTGGCCGGAATGAACACTGAAGCTTTCTTT. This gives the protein CASSLAGMNTEAFF.